The entry below describes one T cell receptor (beta chain). The antigen remains undetermined. This sample is part of a study of beta chain features in type 1 diabetes. Background on the study: Cell yields, gender and age were comparable in patients and healthy donors.

Whole-study results and caveats: Insertions were fewer and deletions more numerous at VDJ junctions in type 1 diabetes patients. TCRB CDR3s from Type 1 diabetes patients were moderately but significantly shorter in all four CD4+ subsets.

Trimming took 0 bases from V and 1 from J, leaving 9 bases between them. The CDR3 length is 16 residues. Germline V lookup: CDR1 LNHNV, CDR2 YYDKDF (reference sequence). The isolated RNA, all of it, was reverse transcribed, so expressed TCRB transcripts were what got sequenced. An average of approximately 3.6 million reads was obtained for naive, central memory and regulatory T cell samples. The protocol was immunoSEQ multiplex PCR, while the TCRdb copy is restricted to in-frame clones and leaves out a portion. This table has approximately 270,000 clones, roughly 13% appearing once. This receptor was obtained from a man aged 25 to 45 with type 1 diabetes. Sequencing used naive CD4+ T cells from blood. The gene calls are TRBV15 and TRBJ2-2; D not resolved. The CDR3 DNA follows: TGTGCCACCAGCAGAGAAATGCGGAAGAACACCGGGGAGCTGTTTTTT. Protein: CATSREMRKNTGELFF.